This T cell receptor (beta chain) was documented in a study of beta chain features in type 1 diabetes. Points from the study as a whole: Type 1 diabetes patients had moderately but significantly shorter TCRB CDR3s in all four CD4+ subsets. TCRB repertoires of naive, central memory and Treg cells appeared more similar among patients than among healthy donors. There were fewer insertions and more deletions at the VDJ junctions of type 1 diabetes patients.

Of note for this clone: Its antigen remains unidentified.

The study reverse transcribed the entire isolated RNA, so it sequenced expressed TCRB transcripts. Sequencing of naive, central memory and regulatory T cell samples gave an average of approximately 3.5 million reads. Profiling relied on immunoSEQ multiplex PCR, and the TCRdb table lists in-frame clones only, not all of them. The sample has approximately 150,000 clones; 10% to 15% are singletons. The CDR3 runs to 15 residues. Germline V gene sequence: CDR1 SGHNT, CDR2 YYREEE (reference sequence). V gave up 0 bases and J gave up 5 bases, with 12 bases separating them. The receptor comes from a man in his late teens or twenties with type 1 diabetes. The chain has TRBV5-4 and TRBJ2-1; possibly TRBD1 or TRBD2 for D (5 bases each). Sequencing input: central memory CD4+ T cells from blood. In DNA, the CDR3 is TGTGCCAGCAGCTTGGACTCTGGGGGACACAATGAGCAGTTCTTC. Amino acids: CASSLDSGGHNEQFF.